This T cell receptor (beta chain) was retrieved from a study of T cell changes during pregnancy in multiple sclerosis. CDR3 length: 12 residues. Sequenced by immunoSEQ multiplex PCR; TCRdb stores in-frame clones only, minus some. The sample lists about 70,000 clones; about 94% were seen once. The source material was peripheral blood, sampled in the third trimester of pregnancy. This TCR was sampled from a female donor with multiple sclerosis, enrolled in a pregnancy study. The chain couples TRBV21-1 to TRBJ1-2. TRBV21-1 is reported as a pseudogene. CDR3 region: CASSKLNYGYTF. The CDR3 bases are TGTGCCAGCAGCAAACTTAACTATGGCTACACCTTC.